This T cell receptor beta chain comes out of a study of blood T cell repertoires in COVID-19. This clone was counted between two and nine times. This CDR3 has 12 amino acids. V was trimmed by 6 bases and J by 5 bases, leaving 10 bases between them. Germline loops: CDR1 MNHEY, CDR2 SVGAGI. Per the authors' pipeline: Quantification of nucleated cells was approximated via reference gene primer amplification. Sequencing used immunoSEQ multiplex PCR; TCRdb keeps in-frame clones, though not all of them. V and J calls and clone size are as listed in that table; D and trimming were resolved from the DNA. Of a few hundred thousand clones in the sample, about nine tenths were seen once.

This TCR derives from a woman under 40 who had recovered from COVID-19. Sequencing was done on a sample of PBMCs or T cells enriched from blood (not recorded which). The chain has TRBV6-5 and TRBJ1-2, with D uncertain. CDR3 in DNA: TGTGCCAGCAGCAGCGACGGATATGGCTACACCTTC. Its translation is CASSSDGYGYTF.